The TCR beta chain described here comes from a study of T-cell memory formation after mild COVID-19. Across the study: Among the donors, TCR clusters were largely specific to each donor. Regarding the study as a whole: Second-wave clones reaching peak frequency on day 37 lacked confirmed SARS-CoV-2 specificity. CM and EM subsets held most contracting CD4+ clones; EMRA held CD8+ ones.

Comment on this clonotype: Its target is unknown.

The CDR3 is made up of 11 amino acids. Trimming removed 3 bases at V and 6 bases at J, with 6 bases between. Constant-segment primers were used for 5'RACE, and the resulting TCR alpha and TCR beta cDNA libraries carried sample barcodes and UMIs. In TCRdb, the 5' RACE reads were re-called with MiXCR into one record per CDR3 protein. The table includes more than 350,000 distinct CDR3 sequences, around 21% detected once. The specimen was PBMCs or a T cell subset sorted from them (not recorded which). The V gene is TRBV12-3 or TRBV12-4, the J gene TRBJ2-7; no reliable D call. The TCR comes from an adult woman who had mild COVID-19 (a few samples of this study predate the infection). Cell type and time point are not known. The CDR3: CASSFSLEQYF. DNA of the CDR3: TGTGCCAGCAGTTTTTCTCTCGAGCAGTACTTC.